The entry that follows covers one T cell receptor beta chain sequence. This sample was taken from a study of Ad26.COV2.S vaccination and SARS-CoV-2 variants. Study summary: Participants got Ad26.COV2.S intramuscularly, once or twice 56 days apart.

The repertoire was sequenced with immunoSEQ multiplex PCR; TCRdb's copy has only in-frame clones and lacks some. The sample holds 300,000 to 350,000 clones, 75% to 90% seen once. Specified treatment: around 19 received Ad26.COV2.S at low or high dose, single or two shots; 5 received placebo; per-sample allocation not given. All samples were drawn on day 63, counting from the first vaccine or placebo injection. Whoever gave the sample was an adult aged 18-55 years in Boston. Ad26 vector vaccine expressed Wuhan-strain SARS-CoV-2 spike. Germline CDR1 is GTSNPN and CDR2 is SVGIG (reference sequence). Trimming took 4 bases from V and 1 from J, leaving 7 bases between them. CDR3 length: 12 residues.

The rearrangement links TRBV30 to TRBJ1-1; no firm D call. This receptor was obtained from a person between 18 and 59 years old who received the Ad26.COV2.S COVID-19 vaccine or a placebo. The source material was peripheral blood, sampled in a trial of Ad26.COV2.S vaccine versus placebo. The CDR3 DNA follows: TGTGCCTGGATTGGGTCGAACACTGAAGCTTTCTTT. This translates into CAWIGSNTEAFF. The variable domain in full, with the rest retrieved from reference TRBV30 and TRBJ1-1, is SQTIHQWPATLVQPVGSPLSLECTVEGTSNPNLYWYRQAAGRGLQLLFYSVGIGQISSEVPQNLSASRPQDRQFILSSKKLLLSDSGFYLCAWIGSNTEAFFGQGTRLTVV.